Below are 8 T cell receptor beta chains sequenced from a single sample in a study of cytomegalovirus exposure and HLA in healthy donors. This PCR relied on a set of 60 Vbeta primers and 13 Jbeta primers. TCRdb's table, derived via immunoSEQ multiplex PCR, lists solely in-frame clones and lacks some. In the table there are approximately 210,000 clones, about 76% of which are singletons. What was sequenced was PBMCs. The source is a woman between 45 and 65 years old in good health and CMV-seronegative.

This clone is a singleton in its sample. One end of the junction fails to match germline, which may point to a read error. This chain's CDR3 is CASTLKGGYEKLFF. The CDR3, as DNA: TGTGCCAGCACCTTAAAGGGGGGGTATGAAAAACTGTTTTTT. V gene TRBV7-9 combines with J gene TRBJ1-4; D is perhaps TRBD1 (6 bases). This CDR3 has 14 amino acids. Germline CDR1 is SEHNR and CDR2 is FQNEAQ (reference sequence).

This chain uses TRBV5-1 with TRBJ2-1; 10 nucleotides agree with TRBD2. The germline V gene encodes CDR1 SGHRS and CDR2 YFSETQ. The CDR3 contains 17 residues. Germline trimming cut 4 bases from V and 0 bases from J; bases unmatched to any gene: 7. As DNA, the CDR3 is TGCGCCAGCAGCGACACCCGGACTAGCGGCTCCTACAATGAGCAGTTCTTC. Its protein product is CASSDTRTSGSYNEQFF.

The V gene is TRBV19, the J gene TRBJ1-1, with 8 bases fitting TRBD1. CDR1 is LNHDA and CDR2 is SQIVND in the germline V gene (reference sequence). J lost 0 bases, V lost 2 bases, and 2 bases had no gene match. CDR3 size: 15 residues. The CDR3 loop is CASSITGGMNTEAFF. The DNA of the CDR3 is TGTGCCAGTAGTATAACAGGGGGTATGAACACTGAAGCTTTCTTT.

J is TRBJ2-2 and V is TRBV7-3; D remains ambiguous. The germline V and J ends were trimmed by 2 bases and 3 bases, with 10 bases remaining between them. There are 15 residues in the CDR3. Germline V gene data show CDR1 as SGHTA and CDR2 as FQGTGA. CDR3 in amino acids: CASSLSTGYTGELFF. CDR3 bases: TGTGCCAGCAGCTTATCGACGGGTTACACCGGGGAGCTGTTTTTT.

This clone was recorded once. The chain has TRBV7-8 and TRBJ1-5; D not certain. Germline V gene lookup returns CDR1 SGHVS and CDR2 FQNEAQ. V was cut by 1 base and J by 2 bases, with 6 bases left in between. This CDR3 comprises 14 residues. The CDR3 nucleotides are TGTGCCAGCAGCTTAGTCCCAGGCAATCAGCCCCAGCATTTT. Its protein is CASSLVPGNQPQHF.

V is TRBV11-2 and J is TRBJ2-3; 8 positions agree with TRBD2. The CDR3 is 16 amino acids. With 5 bases clipped from V and 0 bases from J, the junction kept 7 bases outside the gene matches. CDR1 is SGHAT and CDR2 is FQNNGV in the germline V gene. The CDR3 sequence is CASSIGTRSSTDTQYF. In DNA form, the CDR3 reads TGTGCCAGCAGCATCGGGACTAGGTCTAGCACAGATACGCAGTATTTT. The full variable domain, rest sourced from reference TRBV11-2 and TRBJ2-3, is EAGVAQSPRYKIIEKRQSVAFWCNPISGHATLYWYQQILGQGPKLLIQFQNNGVVDDSQLPKDRFSAERLKGVDSTLKIQPAKLEDSAVYLCASSIGTRSSTDTQYFGPGTRLTVL.

As DNA, the CDR3 is TGTGCCAGTAGTATATCCAGGGGGAACTATGGCTACACCTTC. It yields the protein CASSISRGNYGYTF. The J gene is TRBJ1-2, the V gene TRBV19; 7 nucleotides agree with TRBD1. With V trimmed by 2 bases and J by 2 bases, 2 bases remained unmatched. The CDR3 spans 14 residues. Germline V gene lookup returns CDR1 LNHDA and CDR2 SQIVND (reference sequence). The full variable domain, with the rest looked up from reference TRBV19 and TRBJ1-2, is DGGITQSPKYLFRKEGQNVTLSCEQNLNHDAMYWYRQDPGQGLRLIYYSQIVNDFQKGDIAEGYSVSREKKESFPLTVTSAQKNPTAFYLCASSISRGNYGYTFGSGTRLTVV.

The genes are TRBV4-2 and TRBJ1-1, with a possible D match to TRBD1 (5 bases). V lost 4 bases to trimming and J lost 8 bases, with 23 bases between them. The CDR3 has 16 amino acids. The germline V gene has CDR1 LGHNA and CDR2 YNFKEQ. The CDR3 spells CASSPLGGDPVGEAFF. DNA for the CDR3: TGTGCCAGCAGCCCCCTGGGGGGGGACCCGGTTGGGGAAGCTTTCTTT.